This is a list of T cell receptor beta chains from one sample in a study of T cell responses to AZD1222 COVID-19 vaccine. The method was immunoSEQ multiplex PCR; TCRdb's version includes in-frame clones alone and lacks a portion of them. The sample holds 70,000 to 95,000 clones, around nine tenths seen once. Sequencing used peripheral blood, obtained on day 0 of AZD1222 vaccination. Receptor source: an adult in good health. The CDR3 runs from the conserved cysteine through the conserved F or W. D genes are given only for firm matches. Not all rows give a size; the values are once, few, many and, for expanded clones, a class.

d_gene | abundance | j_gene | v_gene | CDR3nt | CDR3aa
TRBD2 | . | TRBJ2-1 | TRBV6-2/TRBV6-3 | TGTGCCAGCAGTCGACTAGCGGGAGTTTCGGATGAGCAGTTCTTC | CASSRLAGVSDEQFF
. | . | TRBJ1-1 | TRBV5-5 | TGTGCCAGCAGCCTGGGCCCGAACACTGAAGCTTTCTTT | CASSLGPNTEAFF
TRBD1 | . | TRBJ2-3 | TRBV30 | TGTGCCTGGAGTGTGATGACAGGGGCGGAAGATACGCAGTATTTT | CAWSVMTGAEDTQYF
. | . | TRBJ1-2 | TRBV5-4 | TGTGCCAGCAGCTTGGCGTTGAGGGGAAGCTATGGCTACACCTTC | CASSLALRGSYGYTF
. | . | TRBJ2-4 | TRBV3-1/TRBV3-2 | TGTGCCAGCAGCCAAGACTCAGCCAAAAACATTCAGTACTTC | CASSQDSAKNIQYF
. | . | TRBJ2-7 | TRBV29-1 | TGCAGCGTGGGAGGTGGGGGCGGCGAGCAGTACTTC | CSVGGGGGEQYF
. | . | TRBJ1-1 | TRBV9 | TGTGCCAGCAGCGTAGTGGACAGAATGAACACTGAAGCTTTCTTT | CASSVVDRMNTEAFF
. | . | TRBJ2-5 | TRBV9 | TGTGCCAGCAGCGCCCGGGGAGGCGCCTTAGAGACCCAGTACTTC | CASSARGGALETQYF
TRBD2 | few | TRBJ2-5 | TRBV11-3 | TGTGCCAGCAGCCCACGTACCTCGGGAGGAGAGACCCAGTACTTC | CASSPRTSGGETQYF
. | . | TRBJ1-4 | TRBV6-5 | TGTGCCAGCAGTTACCGAGGGACACCTTCGGAACTGTTTTTT | CASSYRGTPSELFF
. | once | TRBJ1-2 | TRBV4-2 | TGTGCCAGCAGCCCCCTCACCCTAGAATTTGGCTATGGCTACACCTTC | CASSPLTLEFGYGYTF